Described below is a single T cell receptor (beta chain) sequence and its context. The target antigen is unknown. A much more abundant neighbour one base away suggests this may be a read error. The CDR3 covers 13 residues. V was clipped by 4 bases and J by 3 bases; unmatched bases: 3. In germline, CDR1 is MNHNY, CDR2 SVGAGI (reference sequence). The naive CD8 population came from CD45RO-negative cells selected for CCR7, without terminally differentiated effector memory CD45RA+ cells. The data originate from a study of shared clonotypes between healthy human individuals. The assay was immunoSEQ multiplex PCR, and TCRdb's table has in-frame clones only and misses some. The sample shows around 700,000 clones, around 92% of them seen only once. Study conclusions and caveats: Larger estimated richness was generally recorded for naive subsets relative to memory subsets. Unshared clonotypes carried lower generation probabilities than those common to all four donors.

This sequence joins TRBV6-6 and TRBJ2-7, with TRBD1 matching over 7 bases. The clonotype was recovered from a man younger than 45 in good health. Sequencing was done on a sample of naive CD8+ T cells sorted from blood. CDR3 DNA sequence: TGTGCCAGCAGTTTCGGGACAGACTACGAGCAGTACTTC. It encodes CASSFGTDYEQYF.